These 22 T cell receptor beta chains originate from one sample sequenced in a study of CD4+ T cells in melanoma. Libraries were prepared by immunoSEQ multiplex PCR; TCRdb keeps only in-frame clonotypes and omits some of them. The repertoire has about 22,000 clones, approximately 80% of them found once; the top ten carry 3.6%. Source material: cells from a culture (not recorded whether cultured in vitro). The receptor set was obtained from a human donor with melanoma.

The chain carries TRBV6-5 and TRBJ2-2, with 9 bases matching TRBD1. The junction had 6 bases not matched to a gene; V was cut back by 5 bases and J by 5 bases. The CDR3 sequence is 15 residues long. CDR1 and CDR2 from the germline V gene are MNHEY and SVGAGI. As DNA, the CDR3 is TGTGCCAGCAGTACCACAGGGGGCCGTACCGGGGAGCTGTTTTTT. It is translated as CASSTTGGRTGELFF.

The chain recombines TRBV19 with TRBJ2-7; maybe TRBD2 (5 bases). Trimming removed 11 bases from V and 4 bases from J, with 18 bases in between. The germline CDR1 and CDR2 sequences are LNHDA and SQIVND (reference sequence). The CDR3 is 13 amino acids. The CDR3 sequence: CAAGRPGDYEQYF. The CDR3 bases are TGTGCCGCGGGCAGGCCAGGAGATTACGAGCAGTACTTC. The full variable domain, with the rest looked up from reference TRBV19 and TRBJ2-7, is DGGITQSPKYLFRKEGQNVTLSCEQNLNHDAMYWYRQDPGQGLRLIYYSQIVNDFQKGDIAEGYSVSREKKESFPLTVTSAQKNPTAFYLCAAGRPGDYEQYFGPGTRLTVT.

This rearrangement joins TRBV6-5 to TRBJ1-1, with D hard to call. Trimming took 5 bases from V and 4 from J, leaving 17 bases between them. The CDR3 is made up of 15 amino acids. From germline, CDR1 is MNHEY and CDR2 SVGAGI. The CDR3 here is CASSAIVLRSTEAFF. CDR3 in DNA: TGTGCCAGCAGTGCTATCGTACTACGTAGCACTGAAGCTTTCTTT.

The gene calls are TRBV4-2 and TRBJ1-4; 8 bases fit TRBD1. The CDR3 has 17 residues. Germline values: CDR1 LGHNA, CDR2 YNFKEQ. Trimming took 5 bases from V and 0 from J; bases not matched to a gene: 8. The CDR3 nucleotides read TGTGCCAGCAGCAGAATACCGACAGGGGCAACTAATGAAAAACTGTTTTTT. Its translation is CASSRIPTGATNEKLFF.

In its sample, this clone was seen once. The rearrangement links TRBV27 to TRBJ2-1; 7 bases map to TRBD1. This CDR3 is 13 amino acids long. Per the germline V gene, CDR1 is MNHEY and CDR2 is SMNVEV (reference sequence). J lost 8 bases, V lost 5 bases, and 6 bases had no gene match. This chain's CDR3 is CASSPIQGHEQFF. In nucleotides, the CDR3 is TGTGCCAGCAGTCCCATACAGGGGCATGAGCAGTTCTTC.

CDR3 sequence: CASSRGQWNEQFF. The CDR3 coding sequence is TGCGCCAGCAGCCGGGGCCAATGGAATGAGCAGTTCTTC. The gene calls are TRBV5-1 and TRBJ2-1; D could derive from TRBD1 or TRBD2 (5 bases each). Germline V gene lookup returns CDR1 SGHRS and CDR2 YFSETQ. The CDR3 length is 13 residues. V gave up 4 bases and J gave up 7 bases, with 12 bases separating them.

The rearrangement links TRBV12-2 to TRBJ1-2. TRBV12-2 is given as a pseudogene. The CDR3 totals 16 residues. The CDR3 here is CASRALWGADYYGYTF. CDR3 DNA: TGTGCAAGTCGCGCCCTCTGGGGGGCCGACTACTATGGCTACACCTTC.

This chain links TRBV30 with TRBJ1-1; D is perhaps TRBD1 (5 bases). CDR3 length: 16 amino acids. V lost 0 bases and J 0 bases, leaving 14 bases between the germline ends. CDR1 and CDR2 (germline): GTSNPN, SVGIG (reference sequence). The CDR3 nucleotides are TGTGCCTGGAGTGTACAGTTGGGGCGGATGAACACTGAAGCTTTCTTT. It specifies CAWSVQLGRMNTEAFF. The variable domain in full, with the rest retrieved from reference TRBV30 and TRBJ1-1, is SQTIHQWPATLVQPVGSPLSLECTVEGTSNPNLYWYRQAAGRGLQLLFYSVGIGQISSEVPQNLSASRPQDRQFILSSKKLLLSDSGFYLCAWSVQLGRMNTEAFFGQGTRLTVV.

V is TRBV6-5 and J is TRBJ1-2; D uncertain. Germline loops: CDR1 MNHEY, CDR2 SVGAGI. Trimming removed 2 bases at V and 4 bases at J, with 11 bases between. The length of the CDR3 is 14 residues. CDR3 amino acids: CASSYGGIPYGYTF. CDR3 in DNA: TGTGCCAGCAGTTACGGCGGGATCCCCTATGGCTACACCTTC.

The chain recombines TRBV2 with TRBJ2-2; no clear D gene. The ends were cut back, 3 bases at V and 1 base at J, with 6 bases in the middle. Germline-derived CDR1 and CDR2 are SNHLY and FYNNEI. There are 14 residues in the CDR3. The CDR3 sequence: CASSDSRNTGELFF. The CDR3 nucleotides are TGTGCCAGCAGTGATTCCAGGAACACCGGGGAGCTGTTTTTT.

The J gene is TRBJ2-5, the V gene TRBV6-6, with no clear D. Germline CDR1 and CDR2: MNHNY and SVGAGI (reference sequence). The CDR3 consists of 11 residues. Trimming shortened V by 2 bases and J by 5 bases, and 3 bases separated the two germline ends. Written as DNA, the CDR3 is TGTGCCAGCAGTTACGTTGAGACCCAGTACTTC. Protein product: CASSYVETQYF.

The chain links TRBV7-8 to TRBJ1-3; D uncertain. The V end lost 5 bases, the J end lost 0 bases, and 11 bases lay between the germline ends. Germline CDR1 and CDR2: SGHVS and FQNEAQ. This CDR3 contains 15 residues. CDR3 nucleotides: TGTGCCAGCAGCAAAGGAGCGAACTCTGGAAACACCATATATTTT. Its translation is CASSKGANSGNTIYF.

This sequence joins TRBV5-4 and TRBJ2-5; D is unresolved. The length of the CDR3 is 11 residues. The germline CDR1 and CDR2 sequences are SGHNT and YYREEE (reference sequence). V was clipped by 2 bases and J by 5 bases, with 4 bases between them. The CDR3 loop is CASSLRETQYF. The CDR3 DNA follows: TGTGCCAGCAGCTTAAGGGAGACCCAGTACTTC. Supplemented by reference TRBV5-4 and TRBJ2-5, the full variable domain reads ETGVTQSPTHLIKTRGQQVTLRCSSQSGHNTVSWYQQALGQGPQFIFQYYREEENGRGNFPPRFSGLQFPNYSSELNVNALELDDSALYLCASSLRETQYFGPGTRLLVL.

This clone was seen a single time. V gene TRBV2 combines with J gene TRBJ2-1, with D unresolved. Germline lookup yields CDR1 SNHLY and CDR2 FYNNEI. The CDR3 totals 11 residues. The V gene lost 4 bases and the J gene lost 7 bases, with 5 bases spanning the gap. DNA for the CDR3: TGTGCCAGCAGTGCCCGGAATGAGCAGTTCTTC. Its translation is CASSARNEQFF.

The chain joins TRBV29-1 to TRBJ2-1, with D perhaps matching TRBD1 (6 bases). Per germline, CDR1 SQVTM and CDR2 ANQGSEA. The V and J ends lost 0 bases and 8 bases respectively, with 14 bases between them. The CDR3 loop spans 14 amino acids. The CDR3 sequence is CSVEEKQGKDEQFF. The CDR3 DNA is TGCAGCGTTGAAGAAAAACAGGGTAAGGATGAGCAGTTCTTC.

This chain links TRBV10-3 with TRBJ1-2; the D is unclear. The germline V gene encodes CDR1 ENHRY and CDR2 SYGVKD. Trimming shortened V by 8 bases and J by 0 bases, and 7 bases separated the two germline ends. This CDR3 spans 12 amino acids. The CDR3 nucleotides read TGTGCCATCTTTAGTTCTAACTATGGCTACACCTTC. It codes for CAIFSSNYGYTF.

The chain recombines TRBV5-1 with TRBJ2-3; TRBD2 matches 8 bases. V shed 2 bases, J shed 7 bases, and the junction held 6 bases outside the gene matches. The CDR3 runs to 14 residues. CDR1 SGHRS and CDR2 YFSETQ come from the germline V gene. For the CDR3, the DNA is TGCGCCAGCAGCTTCCGGCGGGGGGTGTATACGCAGTATTTT. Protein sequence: CASSFRRGVYTQYF.

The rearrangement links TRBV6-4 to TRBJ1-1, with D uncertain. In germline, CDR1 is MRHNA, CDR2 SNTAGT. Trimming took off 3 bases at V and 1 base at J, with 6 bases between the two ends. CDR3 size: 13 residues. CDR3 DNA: TGTGCCAGCAGTGAAGTTCCGAACACTGAAGCTTTCTTT. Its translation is CASSEVPNTEAFF.

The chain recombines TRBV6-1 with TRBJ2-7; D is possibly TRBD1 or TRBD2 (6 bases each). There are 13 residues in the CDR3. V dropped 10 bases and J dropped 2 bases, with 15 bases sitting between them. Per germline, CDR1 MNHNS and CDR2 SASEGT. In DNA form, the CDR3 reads TGTGCCACCGGGGGCTTTTATACCTACGAGCAGTACTTC. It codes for CATGGFYTYEQYF.

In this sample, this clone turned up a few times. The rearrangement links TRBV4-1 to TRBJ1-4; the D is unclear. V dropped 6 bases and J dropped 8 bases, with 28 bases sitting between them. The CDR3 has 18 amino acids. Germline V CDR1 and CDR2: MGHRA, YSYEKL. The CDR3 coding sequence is TGCGCCAGCAGGGTCGAAGGGAGGTCAGCCTTTATCGGGGAAAAACTGTTTTTT. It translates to CASRVEGRSAFIGEKLFF.

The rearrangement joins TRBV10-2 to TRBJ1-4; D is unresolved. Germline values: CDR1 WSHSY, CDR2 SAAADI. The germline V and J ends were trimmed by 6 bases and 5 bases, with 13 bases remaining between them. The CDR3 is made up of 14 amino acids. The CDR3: CASRPQWANEKLFF. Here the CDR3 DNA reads TGCGCCAGCAGGCCTCAATGGGCCAATGAAAAACTGTTTTTT.

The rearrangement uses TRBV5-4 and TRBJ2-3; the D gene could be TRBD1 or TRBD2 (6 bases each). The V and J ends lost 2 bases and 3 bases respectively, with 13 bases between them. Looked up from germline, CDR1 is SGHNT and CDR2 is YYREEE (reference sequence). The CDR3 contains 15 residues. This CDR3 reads CASSFWGARTDTQYF. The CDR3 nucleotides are TGTGCCAGCAGCTTCTGGGGGGCCAGGACAGATACGCAGTATTTT.